Following are 24 T cell receptor beta chains from one sample sequenced in a study of T-cell memory formation after mild COVID-19. MiXCR was run by TCRdb on the 5' RACE reads, yielding one entry per CDR3 protein. Of 450,000 to 650,000 distinct CDR3 sequences listed, roughly 22% are singletons. The sequenced sample was PBMCs or a T cell subset sorted from them (not recorded which). The receptors stem from an adult woman who had mild COVID-19 (a few samples of this study predate the infection). Cell type and time point are not known.

This clonotype was detected a few times. The V gene is TRBV9, the J gene TRBJ2-5; possible D gene TRBD1, 6 bases. The V end was cut by 0 bases, the J end by 0 bases, with 12 bases between. CDR1 and CDR2 (germline): SGDLS, YYNGEE. The CDR3 is 16 amino acids. CDR3 region: CASSVEGQTYQETQYF. CDR3 bases: TGTGCCAGCAGCGTAGAAGGACAGACGTACCAAGAGACCCAGTACTTC.

The chain is built from TRBV12-3 or TRBV12-4 and TRBJ2-7; 14 bases fit TRBD2. This CDR3 contains 15 residues. V lost 6 bases, J lost 7 bases, and 8 bases stayed unmatched. The CDR3 region has the DNA TGTGCCAGCAGGCCCGGGACTAGCGGGAGTGCGGAGCAGTACTTC. As protein: CASRPGTSGSAEQYF.

This chain connects TRBV15 to TRBJ2-3; D not resolved. This CDR3 has 14 residues. From germline, CDR1 is LNHNV and CDR2 YYDKDF (reference sequence). Trimming removed 0 bases from V and 1 base from J, with 5 bases in between. CDR3 nucleotides: TGTGCCACCAGCAGAGAGCGGCGCACAGATACGCAGTATTTT. The encoded protein is CATSRERRTDTQYF.

This clonotype came up a few times. The DNA of the CDR3 is TGTGCCAGCAGCCCATTTCGCGCGCCCGGCGAGCAGTACTTC. Amino acids: CASSPFRAPGEQYF. The gene calls are TRBV7-2 and TRBJ2-7; D remains unclear. Germline V CDR1 and CDR2: SGHTA, FQGNSA. This CDR3 has 14 amino acids. V was clipped by 5 bases and J by 6 bases, with 17 bases between them.

The chain has TRBV7-2 and TRBJ2-7; D remains ambiguous. The CDR3 runs 13 residues. Trimming shortened V by 5 bases and J by 6 bases, and 14 bases separated the two germline ends. Germline V gene sequence: CDR1 SGHTA, CDR2 FQGNSA. CDR3 amino acids: CASSPSGLGEQYF. DNA of the CDR3: TGTGCCAGCAGCCCTAGTGGGCTTGGCGAGCAGTACTTC.

The genes are TRBV24-1 and TRBJ2-1; tentative D call: TRBD2 (6 bases). V was pared by 4 bases and J by 6 bases, with 12 bases between. CDR1 and CDR2 from the germline V gene are KGHDR and SFDVKD. CDR3 size: 14 residues. CDR3 DNA: TGTGCCACCAGTGACCGGGAGTGGGGCAATGAGCAGTTCTTC. The encoded protein is CATSDREWGNEQFF.

This clonotype has only a few counts. V and J are TRBV7-2 and TRBJ2-7, with 7 positions matching TRBD2. The germline gives CDR1 SGHTA, CDR2 FQGNSA. CDR3 length equals 16 residues. The J segment lost 0 bases and the V segment lost 5 bases, leaving 10 bases of the junction unmatched. The CDR3 spells CASSLGGAVSSYEQYF. Written as DNA, the CDR3 is TGTGCCAGCAGCCTGGGAGGGGCGGTAAGCTCCTACGAGCAGTACTTC.

The V gene is TRBV7-3, the J gene TRBJ2-1, with D perhaps TRBD1 (6 bases). The CDR3 has 16 residues. V lost 1 base, J lost 7 bases, and 17 bases lay in between. Germline lookup yields CDR1 SGHTA and CDR2 FQGTGA. CDR3 in DNA: TGTGCCAGCAGCTTAATTGCCCTGGGACAAAAGAATGAGCAGTTCTTC. It specifies CASSLIALGQKNEQFF.

The chain is built from TRBV30 and TRBJ1-1; TRBD1 is a possible D gene (6 bases). This CDR3 contains 13 residues. V lost 4 bases, J lost 2 bases, and 11 bases lay in between. The germline CDR1 and CDR2 sequences are GTSNPN and SVGIG (reference sequence). This CDR3 is CAWNPGDNTEAFF. CDR3 nucleotide sequence: TGTGCCTGGAACCCAGGGGATAACACTGAAGCTTTCTTT.

This clonotype was seen only a few times. The chain carries TRBV3-1 and TRBJ2-1, with 11 positions matching TRBD2. The CDR3 sequence is 15 residues long. V lost 6 bases, J lost 5 bases, and 6 bases stayed unmatched. CDR1 LGHDT and CDR2 YNNKEL come from the germline V gene (reference sequence). The CDR3 spells CASRSRGLADNEQFF. The CDR3, as DNA: TGTGCCAGCAGGTCAAGGGGACTAGCGGACAATGAGCAGTTCTTC.

The CDR3 coding sequence is TGTGCCAGCTCACCCCCGTCACGTGGCTACACCTTC. Translated: CASSPPSRGYTF. The V call is TRBV18, the J call TRBJ1-2; D uncertain. CDR3 length: 12 residues. V lost 3 bases and J 7 bases, leaving 9 bases between the germline ends. Per germline, CDR1 KGHSH and CDR2 LQKENI.

In its sample, this clonotype was seen many times. The chain carries TRBV7-9 and TRBJ2-2; perhaps TRBD1 as D (6 bases). Trimming left V 1 base short and J 4 bases short, with 10 bases between. Germline assignment: CDR1 SEHNR and CDR2 FQNEAQ (reference sequence). This CDR3 has 15 amino acids. The CDR3 reads CASSLVGAGTGELFF. Written as DNA, the CDR3 is TGTGCCAGCAGCTTAGTGGGGGCCGGCACCGGGGAGCTGTTTTTT.

This chain links TRBV20-1 with TRBJ1-2; D gene uncertain. This CDR3 is built from 15 residues. Trimming removed 0 bases at V and 4 bases at J, with 15 bases between. CDR1 is DFQATT and CDR2 is SNEGSKA in the germline V gene (reference sequence). The CDR3 bases are TGCAGTGCTAGAGATCCCCGGGGAAGTGGCTATGGCTACACCTTC. It is translated as CSARDPRGSGYGYTF.

V gene TRBV20-1 combines with J gene TRBJ2-7; TRBD1 agrees at 8 bases. This CDR3 region has 12 residues. Germline loops: CDR1 DFQATT, CDR2 SNEGSKA (reference sequence). Trimming at V came to 3 bases and at J to 6 bases, leaving 4 bases not matched to a gene. CDR3: CSASGQGREQYF. The CDR3 region has the DNA TGCAGTGCTAGCGGACAGGGCCGCGAGCAGTACTTC.

This clonotype was picked up a small number of times. Mismatch with germline at one junction end may stem from a read error. The chain is built from TRBV20-1 and TRBJ1-6; D not certain. Per germline, CDR1 DFQATT and CDR2 SNEGSKA (reference sequence). The CDR3 length is 15 residues. CDR3 in amino acids: CSARDRSEPNGEKVF. The CDR3 region has the DNA TGCAGTGCTAGAGATCGGAGTGAGCCCAACGGGGAAAAAGTCTTT.

The chain joins TRBV15 to TRBJ2-1; D unclear. The CDR3 has 14 amino acids. Trimming removed 6 bases at V and 5 bases at J, with 14 bases between. The germline gives CDR1 LNHNV, CDR2 YYDKDF (reference sequence). The DNA of the CDR3 is TGTGCCACCAGGAAGAACGGGCCGGACAATGAGCAGTTCTTC. This encodes CATRKNGPDNEQFF.

The chain employs TRBV6-1 and TRBJ1-2; no clear D. V lost 2 bases, J lost 4 bases, and 17 bases lay in between. This CDR3 has 16 amino acids. The germline V gene has CDR1 MNHNS and CDR2 SASEGT. CDR3 coding DNA: TGTGCCAGCAGTGAACCCCTGGATGGCGATGCCTATGGCTACACCTTC. Translating gives CASSEPLDGDAYGYTF.

This clonotype occurred a few times. The chain carries TRBV12-3 or TRBV12-4 and TRBJ2-1, with D maybe TRBD1 (6 bases). V gave up 5 bases and J gave up 0 bases, with 17 bases separating them. The CDR3 runs to 17 residues. The CDR3 nucleotides read TGTGCCAGCAGTAGTCCCGGGACATTGAGCTCCTACAATGAGCAGTTCTTC. Translating gives CASSSPGTLSSYNEQFF.

This clonotype has more than one count but fewer than ten. V and J are TRBV5-6 and TRBJ2-2; D possibly corresponds to TRBD2 (5 bases). CDR3 length: 14 residues. Trimming shortened V by 9 bases and J by 0 bases, and 12 bases separated the two germline ends. CDR1 is SGHDT and CDR2 is YYEEEE in the germline V gene. The CDR3: CATTSGTNTGELFF. The CDR3, as DNA: TGTGCCACCACAAGCGGTACGAACACCGGGGAGCTGTTTTTT.

The rearrangement uses TRBV9 and TRBJ2-3; TRBD2 aligns across 8 bases. Germline trimming cut 0 bases from V and 3 bases from J; bases unmatched to any gene: 6. CDR1 is SGDLS, CDR2 YYNGEE, per germline. The CDR3 contains 16 residues. The CDR3 DNA reads as TGTGCCAGCAGCGTAGAGCAGCAGCGGGGGACAGATACGCAGTATTTT. Translating gives CASSVEQQRGTDTQYF.

The CDR3 DNA follows: TGTGCCAGCAGTGAGAGGGATTCCTGGGCCCAGTACTTC. This gives the protein CASSERDSWAQYF. The chain carries TRBV2 and TRBJ2-5; a weak D match, TRBD2 (5 bases). V lost 3 bases, J lost 9 bases, and 14 bases lay in between. Looked up from germline, CDR1 is SNHLY and CDR2 is FYNNEI. The length of the CDR3 is 13 residues.

This clonotype was seen a handful of times. The V call is TRBV6-5, the J call TRBJ2-7; 8 bases match TRBD1. The CDR3 spans 17 residues. In germline, CDR1 is MNHEY, CDR2 SVGAGI. Losses at the gene ends were 2 bases for V and 2 bases for J; bases not matched to a gene: 11. Here the CDR3 DNA reads TGTGCCAGCAGTTACCCACCCACCAGGACAGGGACCTACGAGCAGTACTTC. Protein sequence: CASSYPPTRTGTYEQYF.

This clonotype was detected a few times. This chain links TRBV15 with TRBJ2-6; D call uncertain. With 0 bases removed from V and 4 bases from J, the gap between germline ends came to 7 bases. CDR1 is LNHNV and CDR2 is YYDKDF in the germline V gene (reference sequence). This CDR3 has 15 residues. This CDR3 is CATSRDPGGANVLTF. CDR3 sequence (DNA): TGTGCCACCAGCAGAGATCCTGGCGGGGCCAACGTCCTGACTTTC.

This clonotype was counted a few times. The chain combines TRBV27 with TRBJ2-7; D unclear. The CDR3 has 13 residues. Germline assignment: CDR1 MNHEY and CDR2 SMNVEV (reference sequence). V was trimmed by 2 bases and J by 5 bases, leaving 10 bases between them. CDR3 DNA: TGTGCCAGCAGTTTAGGCAGGATGGACGAGCAGTACTTC. As protein: CASSLGRMDEQYF.